Here is one T cell receptor beta chain with its context. What it binds is not known. Germline CDR1 and CDR2: SGHDT and YYEEEE. The CDR3 has 16 amino acids. The junction had 4 bases not matched to a gene; V was cut back by 2 bases and J by 0 bases. Primers included in the PCR were 60 Vbeta and 13 Jbeta primers. Repertoires were generated with immunoSEQ multiplex PCR, while TCRdb's copy carries only in-frame clones and drops some. Of 150,000 or so clones listed, approximately 70% are singletons. The data were obtained in a study of cytomegalovirus exposure and HLA in healthy donors. Study-level points and caveats: Cytomegalovirus association was assigned to about 180 TCR beta chains. TCR beta sequences reportedly predicted the HLA-A and HLA-B alleles of most subjects accurately. Common viral pathogens were later found to be apparently linked to several of the most significant clusters.

This rearrangement joins TRBV5-6 to TRBJ2-1; 8 bases agree with TRBD2. The clonotype comes from a man between 18 and 35 years old in good health and CMV-seropositive. Sequencing input: PBMCs. CDR3 in amino acids: CASSFQAGVSYNEQFF. CDR3 DNA sequence: TGTGCCAGCAGCTTCCAAGCGGGGGTCTCCTACAATGAGCAGTTCTTC. Complete variable domain (other parts from reference TRBV5-6 and TRBJ2-1): DAGVTQSPTHLIKTRGQQVTLRCSPKSGHDTVSWYQQALGQGPQFIFQYYEEEERQRGNFPDRFSGHQFPNYSSELNVNALLLGDSALYLCASSFQAGVSYNEQFFGPGTRLTVL.